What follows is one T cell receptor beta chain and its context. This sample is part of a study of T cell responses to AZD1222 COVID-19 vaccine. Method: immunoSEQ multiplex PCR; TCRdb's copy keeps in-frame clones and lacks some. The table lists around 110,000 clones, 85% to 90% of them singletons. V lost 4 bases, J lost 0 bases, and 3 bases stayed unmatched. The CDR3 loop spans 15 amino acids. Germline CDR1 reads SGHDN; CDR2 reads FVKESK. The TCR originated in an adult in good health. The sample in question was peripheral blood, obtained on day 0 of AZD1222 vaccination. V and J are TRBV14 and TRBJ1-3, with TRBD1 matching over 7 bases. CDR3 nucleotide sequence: TGTGCCAGCAGCCGACGACAGGGCTCTGGAAACACCATATATTTT. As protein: CASSRRQGSGNTIYF.